This T cell receptor (beta chain) was captured in a study of cytomegalovirus exposure and HLA in healthy donors. 60 Vbeta and 13 Jbeta primers were used in PCR. Clones were read by immunoSEQ multiplex PCR, and TCRdb kept only the in-frame ones, dropping some. Here the sample spans roughly 180,000 clones, around four fifths being singletons. The CDR3 has 13 residues. V was shortened by 2 bases and J by 1 base, with 6 bases between the two germline ends. CDR1 and CDR2 (germline): SGHKS, YYEKEE (reference sequence). The gene calls are TRBV5-5 and TRBJ2-5, with no clear D. The receptor was derived from a woman between 50 and 59 years old in good health and CMV-seropositive. Sequencing was performed on PBMCs. The CDR3 loop is CASSFLSQETQYF. CDR3 sequence (DNA): TGTGCCAGCAGCTTCCTGAGCCAAGAGACCCAGTACTTC.